This T cell receptor (beta chain) was recovered during a study of control samples from healthy donors and cancer patients. This table comes from immunoSEQ multiplex PCR, and its TCRdb copy is limited to in-frame clones, with some not included. Altogether around 80,000 clones are present, 91% being singletons, with the ten largest covering approximately 15%. The CDR3 runs to 15 residues. Trimming pared 4 bases from V and 0 bases from J, leaving 12 bases between. Germline V gene data show CDR1 as SGHRS and CDR2 as YFSETQ. The sequence derives from a man aged 45-65 years in good health. The source material was blood. The rearrangement links TRBV5-1 to TRBJ2-3, with D possibly TRBD2 on 5 matching bases. The CDR3 sequence is CASSRREISTDTQYF. The CDR3 coding sequence is TGCGCCAGCAGCCGACGGGAAATTAGCACAGATACGCAGTATTTT.